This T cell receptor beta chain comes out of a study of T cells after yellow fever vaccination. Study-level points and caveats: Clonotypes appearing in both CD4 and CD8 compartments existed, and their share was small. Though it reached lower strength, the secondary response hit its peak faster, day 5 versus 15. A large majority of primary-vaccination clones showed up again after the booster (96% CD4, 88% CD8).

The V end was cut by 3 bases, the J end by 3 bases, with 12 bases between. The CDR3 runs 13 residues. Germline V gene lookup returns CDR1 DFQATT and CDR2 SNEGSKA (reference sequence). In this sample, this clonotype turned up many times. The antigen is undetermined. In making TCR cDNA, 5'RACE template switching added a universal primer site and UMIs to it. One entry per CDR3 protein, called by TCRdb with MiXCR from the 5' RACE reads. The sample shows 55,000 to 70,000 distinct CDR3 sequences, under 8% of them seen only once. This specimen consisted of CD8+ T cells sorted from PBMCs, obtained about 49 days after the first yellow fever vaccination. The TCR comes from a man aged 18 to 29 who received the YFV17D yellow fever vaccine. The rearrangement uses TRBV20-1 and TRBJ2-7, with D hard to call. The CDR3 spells CSASGGEFYEQYV. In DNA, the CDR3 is TGCAGTGCTAGCGGTGGGGAATTCTACGAGCAGTACGTC.